The count of the clone carrying this TCR beta chain is one. The target antigen is unknown. This CDR3 has 15 amino acids. Per the germline V gene, CDR1 is MGHRA and CDR2 is YSYEKL. V shed 2 bases, J shed 2 bases, and the junction held 5 bases outside the gene matches. The data derive from a study of cytomegalovirus exposure and HLA in healthy donors. Findings of the study overall: Researchers reported in a later analysis that a missense DCLRE1C variant was tied to TCR beta V- and J-gene trimming.

Use of 60 Vbeta and 13 Jbeta primers characterized the PCR. TCRdb's copy holds only in-frame clones and misses some; the assay was immunoSEQ multiplex PCR. The sample consists of 280,000 or so clones, roughly 89% of them appearing once. Specimen: PBMCs. The chain employs TRBV4-1 and TRBJ1-1, with 7 bases that match TRBD1. The sequence derives from a woman under 30 in good health and CMV-seronegative. Here the CDR3 reads CASSQSGTDNTEAFF. The CDR3 nucleotides are TGCGCCAGCAGCCAATCTGGGACAGACAACACTGAAGCTTTCTTT.